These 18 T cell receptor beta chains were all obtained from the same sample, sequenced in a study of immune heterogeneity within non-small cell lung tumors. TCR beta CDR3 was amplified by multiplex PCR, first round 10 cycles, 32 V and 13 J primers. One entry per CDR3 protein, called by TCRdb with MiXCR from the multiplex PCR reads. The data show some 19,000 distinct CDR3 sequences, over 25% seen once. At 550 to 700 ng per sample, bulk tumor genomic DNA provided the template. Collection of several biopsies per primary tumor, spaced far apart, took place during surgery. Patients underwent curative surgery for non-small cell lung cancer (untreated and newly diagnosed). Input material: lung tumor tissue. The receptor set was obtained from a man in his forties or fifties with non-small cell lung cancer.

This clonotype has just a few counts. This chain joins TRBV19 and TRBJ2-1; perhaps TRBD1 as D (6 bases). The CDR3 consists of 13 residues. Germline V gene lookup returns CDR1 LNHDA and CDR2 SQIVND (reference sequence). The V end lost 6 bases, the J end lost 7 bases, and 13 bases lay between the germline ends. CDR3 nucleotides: TGTGCCAGTAGAGACAGGCCCGGGAATGAGCAGTTCTTC. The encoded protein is CASRDRPGNEQFF.

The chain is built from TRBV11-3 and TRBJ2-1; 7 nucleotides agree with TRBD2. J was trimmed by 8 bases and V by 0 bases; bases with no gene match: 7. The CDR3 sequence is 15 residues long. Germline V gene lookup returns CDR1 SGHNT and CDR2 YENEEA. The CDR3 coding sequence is TGTGCCAGCAGCTTAGAGGGGGGGAGCTGGCATGAGCAGTTCTTC. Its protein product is CASSLEGGSWHEQFF.

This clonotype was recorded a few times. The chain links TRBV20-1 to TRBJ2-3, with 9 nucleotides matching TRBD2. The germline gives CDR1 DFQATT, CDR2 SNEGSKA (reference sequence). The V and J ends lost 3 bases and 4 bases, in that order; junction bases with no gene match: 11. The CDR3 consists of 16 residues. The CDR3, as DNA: TGCAGTGCTAGCGGCAGTTTAGCGGGAGAGCCAGATACGCAGTATTTT. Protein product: CSASGSLAGEPDTQYF.

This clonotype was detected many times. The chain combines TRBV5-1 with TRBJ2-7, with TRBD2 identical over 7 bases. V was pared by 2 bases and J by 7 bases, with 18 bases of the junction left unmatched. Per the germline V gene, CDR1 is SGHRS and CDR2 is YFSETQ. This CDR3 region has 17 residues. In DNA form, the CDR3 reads TGCGCCAGCAGCTTCGCTTGGGGAGGGGAGGGCCCCGTGGAGCAGTACTTC. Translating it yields CASSFAWGGEGPVEQYF. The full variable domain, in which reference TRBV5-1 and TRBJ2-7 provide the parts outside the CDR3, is KAGVTQTPRYLIKTRGQQVTLSCSPISGHRSVSWYQQTPGQGLQFLFEYFSETQRNKGNFPGRFSGRQFSNSRSEMNVSTLELGDSALYLCASSFAWGGEGPVEQYFGPGTRLTVT.

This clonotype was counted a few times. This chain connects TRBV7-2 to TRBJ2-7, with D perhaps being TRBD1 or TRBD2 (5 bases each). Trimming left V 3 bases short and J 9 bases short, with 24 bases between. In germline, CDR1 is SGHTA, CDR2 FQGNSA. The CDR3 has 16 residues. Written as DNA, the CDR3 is TGTGCCAGCAGCTTCACTTCCGGGACGCTCACCTTGGGGCAGTACTTC. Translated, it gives CASSFTSGTLTLGQYF.

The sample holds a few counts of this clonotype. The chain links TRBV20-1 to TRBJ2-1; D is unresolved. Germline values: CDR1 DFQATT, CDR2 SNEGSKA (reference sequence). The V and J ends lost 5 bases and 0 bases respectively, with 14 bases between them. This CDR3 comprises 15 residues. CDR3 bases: TGCAGTGCTCCTACGCTGGAGAGCTCCTACAATGAGCAGTTCTTC. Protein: CSAPTLESSYNEQFF.

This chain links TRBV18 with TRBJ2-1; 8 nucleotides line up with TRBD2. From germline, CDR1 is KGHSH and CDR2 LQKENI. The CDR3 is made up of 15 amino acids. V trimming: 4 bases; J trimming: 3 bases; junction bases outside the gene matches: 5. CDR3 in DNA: TGTGCCAGCTCACTAGCGGGAAATTACTACAATGAGCAGTTCTTC. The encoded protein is CASSLAGNYYNEQFF.

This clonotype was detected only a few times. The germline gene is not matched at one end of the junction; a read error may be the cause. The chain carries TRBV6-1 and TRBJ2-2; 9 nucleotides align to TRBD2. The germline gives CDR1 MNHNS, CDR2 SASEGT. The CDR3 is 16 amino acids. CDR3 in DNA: TGTGCCGGCAGTCCGATTGGGACTAGCCTCACCGGGGAGCTGTTTTTT. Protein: CAGSPIGTSLTGELFF.

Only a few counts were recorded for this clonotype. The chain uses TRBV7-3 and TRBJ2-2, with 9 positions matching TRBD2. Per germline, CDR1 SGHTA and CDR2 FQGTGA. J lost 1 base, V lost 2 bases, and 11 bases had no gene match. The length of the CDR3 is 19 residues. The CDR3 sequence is CASSLVAGVGQRNTGELFF. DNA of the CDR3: TGTGCCAGCAGCTTAGTAGCGGGAGTAGGGCAAAGGAACACCGGGGAGCTGTTTTTT.

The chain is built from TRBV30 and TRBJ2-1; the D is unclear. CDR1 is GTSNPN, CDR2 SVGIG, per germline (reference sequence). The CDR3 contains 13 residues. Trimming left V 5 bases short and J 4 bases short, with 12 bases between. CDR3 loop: CAWAPGWYNEQFF. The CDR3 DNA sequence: TGTGCCTGGGCCCCCGGGTGGTACAATGAGCAGTTCTTC.

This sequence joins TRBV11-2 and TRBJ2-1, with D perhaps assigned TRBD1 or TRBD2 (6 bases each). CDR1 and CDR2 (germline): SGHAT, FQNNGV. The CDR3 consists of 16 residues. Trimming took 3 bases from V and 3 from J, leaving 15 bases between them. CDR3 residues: CASSFVAEGVYNEQFF. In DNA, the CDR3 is TGTGCCAGCAGCTTCGTAGCGGAGGGGGTCTACAATGAGCAGTTCTTC.

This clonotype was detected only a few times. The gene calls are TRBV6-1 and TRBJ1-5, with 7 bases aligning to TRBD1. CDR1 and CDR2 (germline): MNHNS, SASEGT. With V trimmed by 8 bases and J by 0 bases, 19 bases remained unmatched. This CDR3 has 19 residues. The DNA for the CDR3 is TGTGCCAGCGCCGACGTGTTAGGGACAGAGATTTATAGCAATCAGCCCCAGCATTTT. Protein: CASADVLGTEIYSNQPQHF.

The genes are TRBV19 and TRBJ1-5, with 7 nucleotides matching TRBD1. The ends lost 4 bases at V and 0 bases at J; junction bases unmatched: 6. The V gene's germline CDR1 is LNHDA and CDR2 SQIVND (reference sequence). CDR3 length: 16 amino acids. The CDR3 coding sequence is TGTGCCAGTAGTACGGGAAGGGGGCCTAGCAATCAGCCCCAGCATTTT. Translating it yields CASSTGRGPSNQPQHF.

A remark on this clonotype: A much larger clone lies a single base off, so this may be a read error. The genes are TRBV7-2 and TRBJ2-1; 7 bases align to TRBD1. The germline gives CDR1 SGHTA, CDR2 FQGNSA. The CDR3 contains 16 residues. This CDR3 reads CARSLTRTGLRNEQFF. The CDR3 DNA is TGTGCCCGCAGCTTAACAAGGACAGGACTTCGGAATGAGCAGTTCTTC. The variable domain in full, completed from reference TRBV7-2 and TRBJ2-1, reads GAGVSQSPSNKVTEKGKDVELRCDPISGHTALYWYRQSLGQGLEFLIYFQGNSAPDKSGLPSDRFSAERTGGSVSTLTIQRTQQEDSAVYLCARSLTRTGLRNEQFFGPGTRLTVL.

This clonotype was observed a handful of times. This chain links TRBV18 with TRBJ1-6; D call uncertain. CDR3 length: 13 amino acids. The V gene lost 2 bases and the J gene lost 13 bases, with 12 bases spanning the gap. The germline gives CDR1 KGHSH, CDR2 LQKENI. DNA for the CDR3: TGTGCCAGCTCACCAGTGGAGTTGTCGCCCCTCCACTTT. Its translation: CASSPVELSPLHF. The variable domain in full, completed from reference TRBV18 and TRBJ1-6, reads NAGVMQNPRHLVRRRGQEARLRCSPMKGHSHVYWYRQLPEEGLKFMVYLQKENIIDESGMPKERFSAEFPKEGPSILRIQQVVRGDSAAYFCASSPVELSPLHFGNGTRLTVT.

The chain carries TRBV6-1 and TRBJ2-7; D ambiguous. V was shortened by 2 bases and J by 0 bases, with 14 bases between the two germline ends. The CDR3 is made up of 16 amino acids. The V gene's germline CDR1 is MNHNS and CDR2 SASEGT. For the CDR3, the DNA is TGTGCCAGCAGTGAACTCCTGCAGGTTCCCTCCTACGAGCAGTACTTC. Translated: CASSELLQVPSYEQYF.

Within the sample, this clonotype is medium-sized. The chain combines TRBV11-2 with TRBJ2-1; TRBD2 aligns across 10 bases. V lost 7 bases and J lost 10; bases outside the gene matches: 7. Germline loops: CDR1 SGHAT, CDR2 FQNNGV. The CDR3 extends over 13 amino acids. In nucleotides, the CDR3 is TGTGCCAGCAAGGCTAGCGGGAGTGGAGAGCAGTTCTTC. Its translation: CASKASGSGEQFF.

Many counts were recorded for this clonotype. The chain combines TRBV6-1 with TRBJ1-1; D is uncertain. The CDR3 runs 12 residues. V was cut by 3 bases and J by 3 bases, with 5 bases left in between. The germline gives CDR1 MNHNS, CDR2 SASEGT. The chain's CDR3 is CASSDRYTEAFF. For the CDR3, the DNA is TGTGCCAGCAGTGACCGGTACACTGAAGCTTTCTTT.